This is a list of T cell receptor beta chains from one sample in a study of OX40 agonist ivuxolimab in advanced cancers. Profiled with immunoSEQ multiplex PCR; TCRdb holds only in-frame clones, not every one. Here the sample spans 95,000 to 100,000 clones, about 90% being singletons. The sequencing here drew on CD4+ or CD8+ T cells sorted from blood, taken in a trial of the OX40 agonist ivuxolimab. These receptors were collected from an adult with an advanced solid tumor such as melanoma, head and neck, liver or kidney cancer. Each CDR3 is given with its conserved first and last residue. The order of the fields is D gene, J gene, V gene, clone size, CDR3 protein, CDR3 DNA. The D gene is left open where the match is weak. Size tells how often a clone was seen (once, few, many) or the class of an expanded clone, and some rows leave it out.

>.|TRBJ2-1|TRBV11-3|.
CASSPRGSRGAYNEQFF
TGTGCCAGCAGCCCGCGCGGGAGCAGGGGGGCCTACAATGAGCAGTTCTTC
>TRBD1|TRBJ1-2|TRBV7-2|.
CASSETGEFVIGYTF
TGTGCCAGCAGCGAGACAGGGGAGTTTGTGATAGGCTACACCTTC
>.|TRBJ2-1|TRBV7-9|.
CASSLGDGSSYNEQFF
TGTGCCAGCAGCCTAGGCGACGGGAGCTCCTACAATGAGCAGTTCTTC
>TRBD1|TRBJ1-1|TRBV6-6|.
CASREPGTGGEDRAFF
TGTGCCAGCAGGGAACCTGGGACAGGGGGCGAGGATAGAGCTTTCTTT
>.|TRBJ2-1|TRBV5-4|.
CASSLGRPMGARNEQFF
TGTGCCAGCAGCTTGGGACGCCCGATGGGGGCTCGCAATGAGCAGTTCTTC
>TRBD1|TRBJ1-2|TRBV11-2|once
CASSPGQGYGYTF
TGTGCCAGCAGTCCTGGACAGGGGTATGGCTACACCTTC
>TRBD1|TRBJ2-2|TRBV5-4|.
CASSFGTGGVWELFF
TGTGCCAGCAGCTTTGGGACAGGGGGTGTTTGGGAGCTGTTTTTT
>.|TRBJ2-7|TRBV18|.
CASSPGGPLSDEQYF
TGTGCCAGCTCACCGGGTGGACCCCTTAGCGACGAGCAGTACTTC
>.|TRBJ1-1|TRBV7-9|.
CASSPGTGLNTEAFF
TGTGCCAGCAGCCCGGGGACGGGACTCAACACTGAAGCTTTCTTT
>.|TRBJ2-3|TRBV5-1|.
CASSLVQSTDTQYF
TGCGCCAGCAGCTTGGTTCAGAGCACAGATACGCAGTATTTT
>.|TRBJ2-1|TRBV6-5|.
CASSKRSPGLNEQFF
TGTGCCAGCAGCAAGCGGTCCCCAGGGCTCAATGAGCAGTTCTTC
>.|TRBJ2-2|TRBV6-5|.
CASSYIGELFF
TGTGCCAGCAGTTACATCGGGGAGCTGTTTTTT
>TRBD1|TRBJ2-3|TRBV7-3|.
CASSSSGGRDTQYF
TGTGCCAGCAGCTCGTCAGGGGGCAGGGATACGCAGTATTTT
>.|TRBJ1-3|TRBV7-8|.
CASSRSSGNTIYF
TGTGCCAGCAGCAGGAGCTCTGGAAACACCATATATTTT
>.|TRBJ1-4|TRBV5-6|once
CASSLPRDGANEKLFF
TGTGCCAGCAGCTTGCCACGGGACGGAGCTAATGAAAAACTGTTTTTT
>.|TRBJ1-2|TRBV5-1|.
CASSSTTTRTAVGYTF
TGCGCCAGCAGTTCAACGACAACCCGCACGGCAGTGGGCTACACCTTC
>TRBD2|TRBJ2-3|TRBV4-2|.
CASSQGALGTRGDTQYF
TGTGCCAGCAGCCAAGGGGCCCTGGGGACTAGGGGCGATACGCAGTATTTT
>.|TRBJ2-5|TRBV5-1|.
CASSRDSTGETQYF
TGCGCCAGCAGCCGGGACTCCACGGGGGAGACCCAGTACTTC
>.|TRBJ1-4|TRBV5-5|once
CASSLNLGGDHATNEKLFF
TGTGCCAGCAGCCTAAACCTCGGGGGGGATCACGCAACTAATGAAAAACTGTTTTTT
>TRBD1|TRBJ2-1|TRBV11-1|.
CASSHGQGHTYNEQFF
TGTGCCAGCAGCCACGGACAGGGCCACACCTACAATGAGCAGTTCTTC
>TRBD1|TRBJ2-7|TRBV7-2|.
CASSFAGGYEQYF
TGTGCCAGCAGCTTTGCAGGGGGCTACGAGCAGTACTTC
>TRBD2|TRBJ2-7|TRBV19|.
CASSIREGSYEQYF
TGTGCCAGTAGTATCAGGGAGGGGAGCTACGAGCAGTACTTC
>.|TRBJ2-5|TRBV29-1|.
CSVVLASQETQYF
TGCAGCGTTGTTCTAGCGAGTCAAGAGACCCAGTACTTC
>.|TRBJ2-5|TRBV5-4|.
CASSPGGGHGETQYF
TGTGCCAGCAGCCCCGGAGGGGGACACGGAGAGACCCAGTACTTC